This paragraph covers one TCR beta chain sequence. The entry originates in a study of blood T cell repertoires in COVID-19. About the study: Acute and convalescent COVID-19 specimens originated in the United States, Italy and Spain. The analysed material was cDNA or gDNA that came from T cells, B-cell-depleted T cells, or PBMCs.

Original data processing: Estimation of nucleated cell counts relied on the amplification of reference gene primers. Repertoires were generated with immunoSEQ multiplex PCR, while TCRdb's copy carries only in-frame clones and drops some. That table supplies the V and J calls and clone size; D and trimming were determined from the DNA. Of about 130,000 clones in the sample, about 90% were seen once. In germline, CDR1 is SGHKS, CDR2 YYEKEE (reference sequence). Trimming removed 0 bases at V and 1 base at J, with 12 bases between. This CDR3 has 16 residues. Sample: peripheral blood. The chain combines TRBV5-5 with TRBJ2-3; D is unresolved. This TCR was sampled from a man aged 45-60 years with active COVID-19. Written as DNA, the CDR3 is TGTGCCAGCAGCTTGGGGGCGCAGCTTCGCACAGATACGCAGTATTTT. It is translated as CASSLGAQLRTDTQYF.